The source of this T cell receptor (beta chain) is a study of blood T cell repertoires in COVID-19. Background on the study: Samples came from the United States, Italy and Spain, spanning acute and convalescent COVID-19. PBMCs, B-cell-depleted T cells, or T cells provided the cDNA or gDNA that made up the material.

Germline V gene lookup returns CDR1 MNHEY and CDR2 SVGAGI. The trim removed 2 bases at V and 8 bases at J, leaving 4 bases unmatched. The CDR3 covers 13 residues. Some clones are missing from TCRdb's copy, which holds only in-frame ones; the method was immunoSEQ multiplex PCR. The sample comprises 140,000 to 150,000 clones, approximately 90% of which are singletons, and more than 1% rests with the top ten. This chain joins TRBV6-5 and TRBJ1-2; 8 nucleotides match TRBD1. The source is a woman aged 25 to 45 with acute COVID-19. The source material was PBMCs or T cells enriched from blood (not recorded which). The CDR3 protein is CASSYERQGGYTF. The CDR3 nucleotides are TGTGCCAGCAGTTACGAGCGACAGGGGGGCTACACCTTC.